What follows are 9 T cell receptor beta chains derived from one specimen sequenced in a study of T-cell reconstitution after alpha-beta-depleted transplantation in children (dated by TCRdb to the mid-2010s). Library creation used PCR. The sequencer listed for this sample is Illumina HiSeq 2500. Molecular barcoding was employed in the preparation of TCR libraries, with unique molecular identifiers being used to normalize TCRbeta repertoire quantification. The public reads were reprocessed in TCRdb via fastp at Q25 and MiXCR, keeping in-frame beta chains. Each entry is one CDR3 protein sequence, shown with its most common DNA and genes. The sample table records about 200,000 distinct CDR3 sequences; roughly 6% of these occur just once. Approximately 4.1% of the sample belongs to the ten largest clones. The sample's treatment or condition label is to be understood as: allogeneic hematopoietic cell transplantation with graft depleted of TCRalphabeta T cells and CD19 B cells.

The sample consisted of PBMCs, taken before TCRalphabeta/CD19-depleted stem cell transplant. The receptors were gathered from a girl under three years old with combined immunodeficiency, due to receive a stem cell transplant.

In this sample, this clonotype turned up many times. This sequence joins TRBV18 and TRBJ2-7, with TRBD2 matching over 12 bases. V trimming: 3 bases; J trimming: 4 bases; junction bases outside the gene matches: 1. The germline V gene has CDR1 KGHSH and CDR2 LQKENI. The CDR3 extends over 14 amino acids. CDR3 sequence (DNA): TGTGCCAGCTCACCGACTAGCGGGAGTTACGAGCAGTACTTC. This codes for CASSPTSGSYEQYF. The whole variable domain, filled in from reference TRBV18 and TRBJ2-7, reads NAGVMQNPRHLVRRRGQEARLRCSPMKGHSHVYWYRQLPEEGLKFMVYLQKENIIDESGMPKERFSAEFPKEGPSILRIQQVVRGDSAAYFCASSPTSGSYEQYFGPGTRLTVT.

At least ten counts were recorded for this clonotype. This chain connects TRBV20-1 to TRBJ2-3; the match to TRBD1 covers 7 bases. Germline values: CDR1 DFQATT, CDR2 SNEGSKA (reference sequence). After removal of 0 bases from V and 2 bases from J, the junction contained 8 bases not matched to a gene. There are 16 residues in the CDR3. The CDR3 DNA follows: TGCAGTGCTAGAGAGGGGAGAGGGGGCATCACAGATACGCAGTATTTT. Protein product: CSAREGRGGITDTQYF.

Many counts were recorded for this clonotype. The J gene is TRBJ2-3, the V gene TRBV6-2 or TRBV6-3, with 7 bases aligning to TRBD2. The CDR3 is made up of 16 amino acids. V shed 1 base and J 1 base; nucleotides not matched to a gene: 5. The germline CDR1 and CDR2 sequences are MNHEY and SVGEGT. CDR3 in amino acids: CASSYFASGRTDTQYF. CDR3 in DNA: TGTGCCAGCAGTTACTTCGCTAGCGGTCGCACAGATACGCAGTATTTT.

This clonotype was recorded at least ten times. The V call is TRBV28, the J call TRBJ2-1; the match to TRBD2 covers 12 bases. This CDR3 region has 16 residues. V was pared by 3 bases and J by 8 bases, with 8 bases of the junction left unmatched. The germline V gene has CDR1 MDHEN and CDR2 SYDVKM. In DNA form, the CDR3 reads TGTGCCAGCAGTTTTAGACTAGCGGGAGTTCTAGATGAGCAGTTCTTC. Encoded protein: CASSFRLAGVLDEQFF.

This clonotype was seen only a few times. The chain carries TRBV29-1 and TRBJ2-3; 7 nucleotides align to TRBD1. The germline V gene has CDR1 SQVTM and CDR2 ANQGSEA. Trimming at V came to 0 bases and at J to 3 bases, leaving 9 bases not matched to a gene. This CDR3 contains 16 residues. CDR3 DNA: TGCAGCGTTGAAGAGGGCAGGGGGTTCGGGACAGATACGCAGTATTTT. Translation: CSVEEGRGFGTDTQYF.

This clonotype was observed at least ten times. The chain uses TRBV9 and TRBJ2-1; TRBD2 matches 8 bases. Trimming cost V 2 bases and J 10 bases; bases outside gene matches: 14. Germline CDR1 and CDR2: SGDLS and YYNGEE. The CDR3 has 16 amino acids. DNA for the CDR3: TGTGCCAGCAGCGTTTTAGCGGGGTTGAGTGGCGAGGAGCAGTTCTTC. Encoded protein: CASSVLAGLSGEEQFF.

The V gene is TRBV6-5, the J gene TRBJ2-5, with TRBD1 identical over 8 bases. Germline V gene sequence: CDR1 MNHEY, CDR2 SVGAGI. The CDR3 is 17 residues long. V lost 2 bases and J lost 5; bases outside the gene matches: 13. The CDR3 DNA reads TGTGCCAGCAGTTACCCAGGGGGCCCAGCCTCGAGGGAGACCCAGTACTTC. It specifies CASSYPGGPASRETQYF.

In this sample, this clonotype turned up many times. CDR3 nucleotides: TGCAGTGCTGGACCGATGCGGCGGGGGGCCCACAATGAGCAGTTCTTC. Its protein is CSAGPMRRGAHNEQFF. This rearrangement joins TRBV20-1 to TRBJ2-1, with 8 bases identical to TRBD2. CDR3 length: 16 residues. CDR1 is DFQATT and CDR2 is SNEGSKA in the germline V gene (reference sequence). Trimming removed 5 bases from V and 5 bases from J; junction bases left unmatched: 14.

This clonotype was found many times. This chain links TRBV5-1 with TRBJ1-2; no clear D. Trimming cost V 4 bases and J 3 bases, with 4 bases left between them. The CDR3 spans 11 residues. The germline V gene encodes CDR1 SGHRS and CDR2 YFSETQ. CDR3 sequence: CASSQDYGYTF. CDR3 coding DNA: TGCGCCAGCAGCCAGGACTATGGCTACACCTTC.